The 7 T cell receptor beta chains given below trace back to one sample, sequenced in a study of blood T cell repertoires in COVID-19. Method: immunoSEQ multiplex PCR; TCRdb's copy keeps in-frame clones and lacks some. Among approximately 180,000 clones listed, about 88% were seen once. The sequenced sample was PBMCs or T cells enriched from blood (not recorded which). These receptors were taken from a human donor with acute COVID-19. The donor label of this sample is uncertain.

The chain combines TRBV19 with TRBJ2-1; 9 bases are a match to TRBD2. Germline values: CDR1 LNHDA, CDR2 SQIVND (reference sequence). V gave up 8 bases and J gave up 4 bases; unmatched junction bases: 9. The CDR3 runs to 15 residues. DNA for the CDR3: TGTGCCAGTTCCACCCTGGCGGGGGGGTACAATGAGCAGTTCTTC. Protein: CASSTLAGGYNEQFF.

The J gene is TRBJ2-5, the V gene TRBV28; D ambiguous. This CDR3 is built from 10 residues. V was cut by 5 bases and J by 5 bases, with 3 bases left in between. Per germline, CDR1 MDHEN and CDR2 SYDVKM. The CDR3 coding sequence is TGTGCCAGCAGTACTGAGACCCAGTACTTC. Amino acid sequence: CASSTETQYF.

This chain joins TRBV10-1 and TRBJ2-3; possible D gene TRBD1, 6 bases. CDR1 is WNHNN, CDR2 SYGVQD, per germline (reference sequence). V was clipped by 5 bases and J by 2 bases, with 11 bases between them. The CDR3 length is 14 residues. The CDR3 spells CASSPDRYTDTQYF. CDR3 coding DNA: TGCGCCAGCAGTCCCGACAGGTACACAGATACGCAGTATTTT.

The chain recombines TRBV10-2 with TRBJ1-1; 7 bases fit TRBD1. J lost 10 bases, V lost 2 bases, and 4 bases had no gene match. This CDR3 is built from 12 residues. Germline assignment: CDR1 WSHSY and CDR2 SAAADI. CDR3 bases: TGCGCCAGCAGTGAGGTACAGGGGAGAGCTTTCTTT. It encodes CASSEVQGRAFF.

CDR3 nucleotides: TGTGCCAGCCGGGACAGGGTTGGCCAGCCCCAGCATTTT. This encodes CASRDRVGQPQHF. V and J are TRBV2 and TRBJ1-5; 9 bases fit TRBD1. The V segment lost 8 bases and the J segment 7 bases; nucleotides outside the gene matches: 6. CDR1 is SNHLY, CDR2 FYNNEI, per germline. CDR3 length equals 13 residues.

V usage is TRBV19 and J usage is TRBJ1-4, with D uncertain. Trimming cost V 3 bases and J 8 bases, with 7 bases left between them. Per germline, CDR1 LNHDA and CDR2 SQIVND (reference sequence). CDR3 length: 12 residues. This CDR3 reads CASSMRPEKLFF. CDR3 in DNA: TGTGCCAGTAGTATGCGTCCGGAAAAACTGTTTTTT. Full variable domain (missing parts from reference TRBV19 and TRBJ1-4): DGGITQSPKYLFRKEGQNVTLSCEQNLNHDAMYWYRQDPGQGLRLIYYSQIVNDFQKGDIAEGYSVSREKKESFPLTVTSAQKNPTAFYLCASSMRPEKLFFGSGTQLSVL.

The chain recombines TRBV10-3 with TRBJ2-7; D is ambiguous. Germline assignment: CDR1 ENHRY and CDR2 SYGVKD. This CDR3 has 15 residues. Trimming stripped 0 bases from V and 6 bases from J, with 15 bases between. The CDR3 loop reads CAISESESEVGEQYF. The DNA of the CDR3 is TGTGCCATCAGTGAGTCGGAAAGCGAAGTGGGCGAGCAGTACTTC.